This section outlines one TCR beta chain sequence together with its context. Its recognized antigen is unknown. Qualities for individual bases were not recorded, and no much larger clone is one base off. The source of the sample is a study of post-analysis software for immune sequencing data (dated by TCRdb to about 2015). As for the study more broadly: The recorded disease courses included relapsing-remitting, secondary progressive and progressive-relapsing multiple sclerosis, and some patients had no subtype annotation. A subset of samples was prepared in parallel using single-end sample barcoding, then pooled and co-amplified after Illumina adapter ligation. Patient repertoires were compared against about a dozen previously published healthy control repertoires from donors aged roughly 6 to 25 years.

Looking up the germline V gene yields CDR1 SGHTA and CDR2 FQGNSA. A distance of 10 bases separates the germline ends of V and J, which lose 4 bases and 0 bases respectively. Including the terminal cysteine and phenylalanine, the CDR3 comprises 15 residues. The CDR3 DNA has 45 bases and is translated from base 1. TCR beta repertoires were profiled from peripheral blood of under 15 young patients with multiple sclerosis to demonstrate the VDJtools post-analysis software. The multiple sclerosis patients were children and adolescents ranging in age from roughly 6 to 15 years. Overall results and qualifications from the work: The control group was slightly older than the multiple sclerosis patient group. When samples were clustered directly using the F measure, samples prepared in the same batch co-clustered strongly, which prompted a batch-effect correction. Patients showed significantly higher frequencies than controls for a handful of TRBV segments, among them TRBV5-6, TRBV5-1 and TRBV20-1. Normalized Chao1 diversity was significantly lower in multiple sclerosis patients than controls, suggesting substantial peripheral T-cell clonal expansion.

Library method: PCR. Reads for this sample came from an Illumina HiSeq 2500. Unique molecular identifiers were incorporated into TCR beta cDNA libraries to reduce PCR and sequencing biases. Per 1 to 10 million input T cells, approximately 500,000 cDNA molecules were obtained, such that each molecule approximated one T cell. Patient libraries were prepared and sequenced with the same protocol used for the earlier healthy control dataset. Samples belonging to the same batch were prepared together, multiplexed and sequenced on a shared HiSeq lane. The original methods were these. Raw barcoded reads were processed with MIGEC, discarding single-read molecular identifier groups before consensus assembly and CDR3 extraction. Clonotype tables were post-analysed with VDJtools, normalizing diversity by down-sampling all datasets to the smallest sample size. To correct batch-related cross-sample contamination, repertoire overlap clustering matched CDR3 amino acid sequences but not nucleotide sequences. In-frame beta chains were kept once TCRdb had trimmed the public reads at Q25 with fastp and called clones with MiXCR. Each record represents a unique CDR3 protein, reported with the most common genes and DNA among its rows. These V and J calls rely on TCRdb rather than the paper's analysis. Recorded for this sample are 750,000 to 950,000 distinct CDR3 sequences; about 57% of them occurred a single time. The ten largest account for approximately 4.5% of the sample.

The sequence is built from TRBV7-2 and TRBJ2-1; the D gene cannot be resolved reliably. Input material: blood. The receptor was isolated from a girl aged 10 to 17 with multiple sclerosis. The CDR3 corresponds to CASSSGWGSYNEQFF. At the DNA level, the sequence is TGTGCCAGCAGCTCCGGGTGGGGCTCCTACAATGAGCAGTTCTTC.